These 6 T cell receptor beta chains came from one sample sequenced in a study of early T cells in non-severe SARS-CoV-2 infection. Each CDR3 protein is one row after TCRdb ran MiXCR on the 5' RACE reads. This table holds around 45,000 distinct CDR3 sequences, 7% to 8% found once. Sequenced sample: whole blood. The origin of the receptors is an adult who was a healthcare worker with PCR-confirmed SARS-CoV-2 infection or an uninfected control (not recorded which).

With regard to this clonotype: Being one base from a much bigger clone, this may be a read error. This chain links TRBV6-1 with TRBJ2-4, with D possibly matching TRBD2 (6 bases). The CDR3 has 17 amino acids. Germline CDR1 is MNHNS and CDR2 is SASEGT. CDR3 coding DNA: TGTGTCAGCGGGTTAATTGTTGACAGCTTAGCCAAAAACATTCAGTACTTC. Protein sequence: CVSGLIVDSLAKNIQYF.

This clonotype has just a few counts. The V and J genes are TRBV4-3 and TRBJ2-3, with 13 bases fitting TRBD2. The CDR3 extends over 15 amino acids. The ends lost 4 bases at V and 7 bases at J; junction bases unmatched: 5. CDR1 is LGHNA and CDR2 is YSLEER in the germline V gene. Here the CDR3 reads CASSLLAGGLNTQYF. CDR3 nucleotides: TGCGCCAGCAGCCTACTAGCGGGGGGGCTGAATACGCAGTATTTT.

This clonotype was seen ten or more times. The chain is built from TRBV28 and TRBJ2-5, with D hard to call. The CDR3 extends over 15 amino acids. The germline CDR1 and CDR2 sequences are MDHEN and SYDVKM. V lost 1 base and J 4 bases, leaving 13 bases between the germline ends. The CDR3 DNA reads as TGTGCCAGCAGTTTATTTACCGGGCAGTCAGAGACCCAGTACTTC. Protein sequence: CASSLFTGQSETQYF.

The gene calls are TRBV19 and TRBJ1-5; D is undetermined. With 10 bases removed from V and 2 bases from J, the gap between germline ends came to 12 bases. CDR1 LNHDA and CDR2 SQIVND come from the germline V gene (reference sequence). The CDR3 runs 13 residues. Written as DNA, the CDR3 is TGTGCCACTGCGGGGTCCGGCAATCAGCCCCAGCATTTT. Translation: CATAGSGNQPQHF.

In its sample, this clonotype was seen many times. The chain uses TRBV4-3 and TRBJ2-3; no reliable D call. Trimming took off 0 bases at V and 6 bases at J, with 16 bases between the two ends. CDR3 length: 16 residues. Per the germline V gene, CDR1 is LGHNA and CDR2 is YSLEER. The CDR3 DNA reads TGCGCCAGCAGCCAAGACTCCCAGTTTTCATCGGATACGCAGTATTTT. It encodes CASSQDSQFSSDTQYF.

Comment on this clonotype: One base away lies a much larger clone, so this may be a sequencing read error. No conserved phenylalanine or tryptophan is present at the end of the CDR3, so a read error is the likely explanation. The chain uses TRBV6-1 and TRBJ2-7, with D hard to call. From germline, CDR1 is MNHNS and CDR2 SASEGT. V gave up 1 base and J gave up 0 bases, with 10 bases separating them. The CDR3 has 15 amino acids. The CDR3 region has the DNA TGTGCCAGCAGTGAAGAGGTAGTCCTCTCCTACGAGCAGTACCTC. Protein: CASSEEVVLSYEQYL.